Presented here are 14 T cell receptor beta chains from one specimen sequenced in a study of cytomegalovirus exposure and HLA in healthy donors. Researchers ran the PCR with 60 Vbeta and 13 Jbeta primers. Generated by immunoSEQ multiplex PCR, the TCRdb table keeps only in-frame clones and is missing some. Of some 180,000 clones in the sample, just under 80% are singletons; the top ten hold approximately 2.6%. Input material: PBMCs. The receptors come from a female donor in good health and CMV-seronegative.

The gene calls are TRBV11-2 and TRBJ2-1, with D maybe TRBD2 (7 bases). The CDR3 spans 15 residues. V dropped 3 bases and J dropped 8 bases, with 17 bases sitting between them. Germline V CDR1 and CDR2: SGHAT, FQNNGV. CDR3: CASSLGRGLVDEQFF. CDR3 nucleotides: TGTGCCAGCAGCTTGGGGAGGGGGTTGGTCGATGAGCAGTTCTTC.

The CDR3 sequence: CASSPNHRGNYGYTF. DNA for the CDR3: TGTGCCAGCAGCCCGAATCACAGGGGAAACTATGGCTACACCTTC. The V call is TRBV5-6, the J call TRBJ1-2; 7 bases align to TRBD1. CDR1 and CDR2 (germline): SGHDT, YYEEEE. Unmatched junction bases numbered 8, after V lost 4 bases and J lost 2 bases. The CDR3 is 15 amino acids.

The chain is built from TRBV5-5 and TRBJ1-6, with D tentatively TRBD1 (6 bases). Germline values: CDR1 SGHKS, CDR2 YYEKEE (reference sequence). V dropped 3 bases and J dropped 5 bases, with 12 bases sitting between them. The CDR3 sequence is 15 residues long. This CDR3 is CASSSWTDNNSPLHF. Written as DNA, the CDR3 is TGTGCCAGCAGCTCATGGACAGACAATAATTCACCCCTCCACTTT.

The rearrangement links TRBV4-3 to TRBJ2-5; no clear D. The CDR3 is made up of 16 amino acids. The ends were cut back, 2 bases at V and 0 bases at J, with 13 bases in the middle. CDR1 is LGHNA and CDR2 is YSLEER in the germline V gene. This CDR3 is CASSQQHPQYQETQYF. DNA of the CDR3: TGCGCCAGCAGCCAACAACATCCACAGTACCAAGAGACCCAGTACTTC.

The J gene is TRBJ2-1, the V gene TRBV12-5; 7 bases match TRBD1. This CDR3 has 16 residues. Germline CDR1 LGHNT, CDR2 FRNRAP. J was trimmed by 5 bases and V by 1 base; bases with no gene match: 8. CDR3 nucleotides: TGTGCTAGTGGTTTGGCTAAGACAGGGTACAACAATGAGCAGTTCTTC. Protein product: CASGLAKTGYNNEQFF.

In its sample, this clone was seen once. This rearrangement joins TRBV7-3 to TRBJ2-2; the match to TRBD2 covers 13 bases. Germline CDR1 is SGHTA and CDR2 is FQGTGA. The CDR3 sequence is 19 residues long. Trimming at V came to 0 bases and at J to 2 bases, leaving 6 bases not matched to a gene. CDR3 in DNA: TGTGCCAGCAGCTTAACGTTGAGACTAGCGGGAGGTAACACCGGGGAGCTGTTTTTT. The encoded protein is CASSLTLRLAGGNTGELFF. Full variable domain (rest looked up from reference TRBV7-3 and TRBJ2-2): GAGVSQTPSNKVTEKGKYVELRCDPISGHTALYWYRQSLGQGPEFLIYFQGTGAADDSGLPNDRFFAVRPEGSVSTLKIQRTERGDSAVYLCASSLTLRLAGGNTGELFFGEGSRLTVL.

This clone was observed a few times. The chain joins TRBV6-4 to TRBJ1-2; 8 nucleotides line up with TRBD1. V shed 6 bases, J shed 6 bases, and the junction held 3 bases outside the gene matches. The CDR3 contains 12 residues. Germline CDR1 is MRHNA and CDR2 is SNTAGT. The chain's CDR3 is CASRTGADGYTF. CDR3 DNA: TGTGCCAGCAGGACAGGGGCAGATGGCTACACCTTC.

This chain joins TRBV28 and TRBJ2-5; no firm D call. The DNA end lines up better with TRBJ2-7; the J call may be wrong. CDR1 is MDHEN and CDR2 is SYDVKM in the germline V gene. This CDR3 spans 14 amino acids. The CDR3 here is CATLASRSSYEQYF. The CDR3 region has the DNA TGTGCCACCCTTGCCTCCCGGAGCTCCTACGAGCAGTACTTC.

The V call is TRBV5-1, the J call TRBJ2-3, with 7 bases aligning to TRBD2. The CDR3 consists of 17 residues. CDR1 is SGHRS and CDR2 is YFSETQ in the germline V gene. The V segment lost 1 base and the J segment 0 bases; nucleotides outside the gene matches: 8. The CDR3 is CASSLIIGGGSTDTQYF. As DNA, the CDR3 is TGCGCCAGCAGCTTGATAATCGGCGGGGGAAGCACAGATACGCAGTATTTT.

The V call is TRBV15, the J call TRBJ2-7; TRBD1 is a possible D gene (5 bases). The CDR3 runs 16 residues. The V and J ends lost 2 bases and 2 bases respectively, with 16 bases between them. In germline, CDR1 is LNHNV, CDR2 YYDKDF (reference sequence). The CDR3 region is CATSRSQGVFTYEQYF. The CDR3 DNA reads TGTGCCACCAGCAGATCCCAAGGGGTCTTTACCTACGAGCAGTACTTC.

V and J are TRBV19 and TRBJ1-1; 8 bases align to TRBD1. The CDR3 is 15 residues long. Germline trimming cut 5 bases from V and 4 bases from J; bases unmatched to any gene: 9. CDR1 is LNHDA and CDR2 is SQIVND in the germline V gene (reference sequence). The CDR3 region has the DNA TGTGCCAGTAGTTTAGGACAGGGAGGACGCACTGAAGCTTTCTTT. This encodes CASSLGQGGRTEAFF.

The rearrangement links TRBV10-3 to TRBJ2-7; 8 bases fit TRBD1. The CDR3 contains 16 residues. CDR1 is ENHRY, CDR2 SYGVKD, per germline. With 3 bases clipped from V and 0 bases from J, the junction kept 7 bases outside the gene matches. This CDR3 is CAISDPGQVTSYEQYF. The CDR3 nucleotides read TGTGCCATCAGTGACCCGGGACAGGTGACCTCCTACGAGCAGTACTTC.

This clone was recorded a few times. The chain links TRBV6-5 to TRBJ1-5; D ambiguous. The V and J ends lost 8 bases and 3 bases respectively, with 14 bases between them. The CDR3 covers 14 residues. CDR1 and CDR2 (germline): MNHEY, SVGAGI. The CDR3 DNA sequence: TGTGCCAGCGGTGGGCAGCAACTCAATCAGCCCCAGCATTTT. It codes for CASGGQQLNQPQHF.

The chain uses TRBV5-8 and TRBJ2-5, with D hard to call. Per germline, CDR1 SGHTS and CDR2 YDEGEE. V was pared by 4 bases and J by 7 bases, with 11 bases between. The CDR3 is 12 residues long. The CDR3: CASSQTRWTQYF. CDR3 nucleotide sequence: TGTGCCAGCAGCCAGACTCGATGGACCCAGTACTTC.